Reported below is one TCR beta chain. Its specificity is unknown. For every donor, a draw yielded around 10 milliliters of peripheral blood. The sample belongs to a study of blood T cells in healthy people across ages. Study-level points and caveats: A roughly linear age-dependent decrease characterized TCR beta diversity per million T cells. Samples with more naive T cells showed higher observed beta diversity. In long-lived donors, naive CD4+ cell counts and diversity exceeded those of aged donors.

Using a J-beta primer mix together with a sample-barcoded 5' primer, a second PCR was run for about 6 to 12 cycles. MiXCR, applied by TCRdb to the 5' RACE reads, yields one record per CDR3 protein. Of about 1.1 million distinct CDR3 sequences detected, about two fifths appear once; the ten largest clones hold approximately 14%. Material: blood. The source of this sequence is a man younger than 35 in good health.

The CDR3 protein is CSARLPQGAFDNEQFF. CDR3 coding DNA: TGCAGTGCTAGACTACCCCAGGGGGCTTTTGACAATGAGCAGTTCTTC. This rearrangement joins TRBV20-1 to TRBJ2-1; 8 bases are shared with TRBD1. Germline values: CDR1 DFQATT, CDR2 SNEGSKA (reference sequence). J gave up 5 bases and V 2 bases, and 11 bases lay outside the gene matches. CDR3 length: 16 amino acids.